Listed below are T cell receptor beta chains from one sample, sequenced in a study of T cells in Graves' hyperthyroidism and ophthalmopathy. TCRdb called the multiplex PCR reads again in MiXCR, with one record for every CDR3 protein. The data contain 550,000 to 600,000 distinct CDR3 sequences, 16% of them singletons. Sample: blood. The receptors shown here come from a young woman with Graves' hyperthyroidism. CDR3s include the opening cysteine and the closing phenylalanine or tryptophan. The order of the fields is J gene, clone size, V gene, D gene, CDR3 protein, CDR3 DNA. D genes are given only for firm matches. Rows give clone size only sometimes, using once, few, many, or a class for an expanded clone.

TRBJ1-1 | few | TRBV29-1 | . | CSVGGGNTEAFF | TGCAGCGTGGGGGGAGGGAACACTGAAGCTTTCTTT
TRBJ2-3 | few | TRBV11-2 | . | CASSPGGILTGTDTQYF | TGTGCCAGCAGCCCCGGCGGGATCCTAACGGGTACAGATACGCAGTATTTT
TRBJ2-1 | . | TRBV24-1 | . | CATSDSESPYNEQFF | TGTGCCACCAGTGATTCGGAGAGTCCCTACAATGAGCAGTTCTTC
TRBJ2-7 | many | TRBV6-1 | TRBD2 | CASTPRGLAGVGFYEQYF | TGCGCCAGCACCCCCCGCGGTCTAGCGGGGGTAGGATTCTACGAGCAGTACTTC
TRBJ2-1 | few | TRBV6-5 | . | CASSYNNEQFF | TGTGCCAGCAGTTACAACAATGAGCAGTTCTTC
TRBJ2-2 | few | TRBV10-3 | . | CAISDRGFVGELFF | TGTGCCATCAGTGATAGGGGATTTGTCGGGGAGCTGTTTTTT
TRBJ1-2 | . | TRBV7-9 | . | CASSSGLGGKNYGYTF | TGTGCCAGCAGCTCAGGTCTCGGGGGGAAGAACTATGGCTACACCTTC
TRBJ1-1 | . | TRBV20-1 | . | CSARDYGAFTEAFF | TGCAGTGCTAGAGATTATGGGGCTTTCACTGAAGCTTTCTTT
TRBJ2-3 | few | TRBV12-3/TRBV12-4 | TRBD2 | CASSFSAGVDTQYF | TGTGCCAGCAGTTTTTCAGCGGGGGTGGATACGCAGTATTTT
TRBJ2-2 | . | TRBV6-5 | . | CASSYSSWDTGELFF | TGTGCCAGCAGTTACTCCAGTTGGGACACCGGGGAGCTGTTTTTT
TRBJ2-3 | . | TRBV20-1 | . | CSARDLTSTLSTDTQYF | TGCAGTGCTAGAGATCTGACTAGTACTTTATCCACAGATACGCAGTATTTT
TRBJ1-3 | few | TRBV25-1 | . | CASSEYPGGRSGNTIYF | TGTGCCAGCAGTGAATACCCTGGGGGGCGATCTGGAAACACCATATATTTT
TRBJ1-1 | . | TRBV28 | . | CASSLSQGKAFF | TGTGCCAGCAGTTTATCCCAGGGAAAAGCTTTCTTT
TRBJ2-1 | many | TRBV3-1 | . | CASSHSLPGRGEQFF | TGTGCCAGCAGCCACAGTCTCCCGGGCCGGGGTGAGCAGTTCTTC
TRBJ2-5 | many | TRBV7-3 | . | CASSPTETQYF | TGTGCCAGCAGCCCCACAGAGACCCAGTACTTC
TRBJ2-1 | many | TRBV11-1 | TRBD2 | CASSLGLAGEGYNEQFF | TGTGCCAGCAGCTTAGGGCTAGCGGGGGAGGGCTACAATGAGCAGTTCTTC
TRBJ2-1 | few | TRBV7-9 | TRBD2 | CASTRTSGSPNEQFF | TGTGCCAGCACCCGGACTAGCGGGAGCCCCAATGAGCAGTTCTTC
TRBJ2-3 | many | TRBV2 | TRBD2 | CASSGTSGRVTDTQYF | TGTGCCAGCAGTGGGACTAGCGGGAGAGTCACAGATACGCAGTATTTT
TRBJ1-1 | many | TRBV20-1 | . | CSARVQAYTEAFF | TGCAGTGCTAGAGTGCAGGCGTACACTGAAGCTTTCTTT
TRBJ2-3 | few | TRBV11-2 | TRBD2 | CASTLAGGRTDTQYF | TGTGCCAGCACGTTAGCGGGGGGAAGGACAGATACGCAGTATTTT
TRBJ2-5 | . | TRBV4-3 | TRBD2 | CASSLSELAGGHGETQYF | TGCGCCAGCAGCCTCTCGGAGCTAGCGGGGGGGCATGGGGAGACCCAGTACTTC
TRBJ1-6 | many | TRBV7-9 | TRBD1 | CASSLEFNRGESPLHF | TGTGCCAGCAGCTTAGAATTCAACAGGGGGGAATCACCCCTCCACTTT
TRBJ1-1 | many | TRBV5-1 | . | CASSFAPANTEAFF | TGCGCCAGCAGCTTCGCTCCGGCGAACACTGAAGCTTTCTTT
TRBJ1-4 | . | TRBV5-1 | . | CASSFSLDNEKLFF | TGCGCCAGCAGCTTTTCTCTGGACAATGAAAAACTGTTTTTT
TRBJ1-1 | few | TRBV6-1 | TRBD1 | CASSQGTGGSGNTEAFF | TGTGCCAGCAGTCAGGGGACAGGGGGAAGCGGGAACACTGAAGCTTTCTTT
TRBJ2-3 | many | TRBV29-1 | TRBD2 | CSVWGSGETDTQYF | TGCAGCGTCTGGGGGAGCGGGGAAACAGATACGCAGTATTTT
TRBJ2-7 | . | TRBV2 | TRBD1 | CASSLPGQGASEQYF | TGTGCCAGCTCCCTCCCGGGACAGGGGGCGAGCGAGCAGTACTTC
TRBJ2-2 | few | TRBV2 | TRBD2 | CASRAGTANTGELFF | TGTGCCAGCAGAGCGGGGACGGCCAACACCGGGGAGCTGTTTTTT
TRBJ1-1 | . | TRBV5-1 | TRBD1 | CASSMQTGGDEAFF | TGTGCCAGCAGCATGCAAACAGGGGGCGATGAAGCTTTCTTT
TRBJ1-1 | many | TRBV2 | . | CASSDRNTEAFF | TGTGCCAGCAGTGACAGGAACACTGAAGCTTTCTTT
TRBJ2-5 | . | TRBV20-1 | TRBD2 | CSATGGTSERTQYF | TGCAGTGCCACCGGGGGGACTAGCGAACGAACCCAGTACTTC
TRBJ2-7 | . | TRBV7-9 | . | CASSYRYYEQYF | TGTGCCAGCAGCTACAGATACTACGAGCAGTACTTC
TRBJ2-1 | many | TRBV4-3 | . | CASSQDIGPYNEQFF | TGCGCCAGCAGCCAAGATATAGGCCCCTACAATGAGCAGTTCTTC
TRBJ1-5 | . | TRBV19 | TRBD1 | CASRDRGVQPQHF | TGTGCCAGTAGGGACAGGGGTGTTCAGCCCCAGCATTTT
TRBJ1-1 | few | TRBV30 | . | CAWISGTEAFF | TGTGCCTGGATATCCGGCACTGAAGCTTTCTTT
TRBJ1-1 | once | TRBV5-6 | TRBD1 | CASSFGQGTGAFF | TGTGCCAGCAGCTTTGGACAGGGTACTGGAGCTTTCTTT
TRBJ1-6 | . | TRBV10-2 | . | CASTGQGNSPLHF | TGCGCCAGCACTGGGCAGGGTAATTCACCCCTCCACTTT
TRBJ2-7 | . | TRBV10-1 | TRBD1 | CASSASGQGYYEQYF | TGCGCCAGCAGTGCCTCGGGACAGGGTTACTACGAGCAGTACTTC
TRBJ2-7 | . | TRBV12-3/TRBV12-4 | TRBD2 | CASSPPGLRYEQYF | TGTGCCAGCAGCCCTCCGGGACTACGGTACGAGCAGTACTTC
TRBJ2-2 | . | TRBV6-5 | TRBD2 | CASSYLGLAGAGELFF | TGTGCCAGCAGTTACCTAGGACTAGCGGGAGCCGGGGAGCTGTTTTTT
TRBJ1-1 | many | TRBV3-1 | . | CASSQLEGFTEAFF | TGTGCCAGCAGCCAATTAGAGGGGTTCACTGAAGCTTTCTTT